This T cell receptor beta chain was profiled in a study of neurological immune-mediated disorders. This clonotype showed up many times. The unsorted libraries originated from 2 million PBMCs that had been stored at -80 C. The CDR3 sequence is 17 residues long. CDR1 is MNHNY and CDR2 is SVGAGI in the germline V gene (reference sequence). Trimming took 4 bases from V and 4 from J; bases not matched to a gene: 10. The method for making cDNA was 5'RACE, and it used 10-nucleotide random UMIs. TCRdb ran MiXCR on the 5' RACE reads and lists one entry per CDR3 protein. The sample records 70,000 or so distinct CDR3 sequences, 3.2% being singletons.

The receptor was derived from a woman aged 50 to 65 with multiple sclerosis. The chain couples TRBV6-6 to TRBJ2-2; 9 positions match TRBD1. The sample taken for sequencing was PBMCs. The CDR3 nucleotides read TGTGCCAGCAGTTCCCAACCCGGGACAGGGATCACCGGGGAGCTGTTTTTT. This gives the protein CASSSQPGTGITGELFF.